These T cell receptor beta chains were read from a single sample in a study of blood T cell repertoires in COVID-19. Sequencing was performed with immunoSEQ multiplex PCR; in TCRdb, only in-frame clones are kept and a portion is missing. The sample lists about 48,000 clones; 85% to 90% were seen once. The sequenced material came from PBMCs or T cells enriched from blood (not recorded which). The receptor source for this set is a woman aged 45-65 years who had recovered from COVID-19. Both conserved end residues are trimmed from each CDR3.

V gene: TRBV2
J gene: TRBJ2-7
CDR3 length: 15
CDR3 protein: ASSDGGESDPSGEQY

V gene: TRBV6-2/TRBV6-3
J gene: TRBJ2-7
CDR3 length: 12
CDR3 protein: ASSYLGQPYEQY

V gene: TRBV18
J gene: TRBJ2-1
CDR3 length: 13
CDR3 protein: ASSLRQEAYNEQF

V gene: TRBV5-1
J gene: TRBJ2-1
CDR3 length: 14
CDR3 protein: ASSFRTSGRGDEQF

V gene: TRBV5-5
J gene: TRBJ2-1
CDR3 length: 13
CDR3 protein: ASSPGVAGRNEQF

V gene: TRBV27
J gene: TRBJ2-2
CDR3 length: 13
CDR3 protein: ASSPRDRYTGELF

V gene: TRBV10-3
J gene: TRBJ1-2
CDR3 length: 11
CDR3 protein: AIGEDRALSYT

V gene: TRBV6-5
J gene: TRBJ2-7
CDR3 length: 12
CDR3 protein: ASRALGSLYEQY

V gene: TRBV10-2
J gene: TRBJ2-7
CDR3 length: 12
CDR3 protein: ASSVDRASYEQY

V gene: TRBV27
J gene: TRBJ1-2
CDR3 length: 13
CDR3 protein: ASRQGVLHSGGYT

V gene: TRBV6-1
J gene: TRBJ1-5
CDR3 length: 13
CDR3 protein: ASSDRGPSNQPQH

V gene: TRBV23-1
J gene: TRBJ2-7
CDR3 length: 16
CDR3 protein: ASSQRGLAGGPGNEQY

V gene: TRBV18
J gene: TRBJ2-2
CDR3 length: 13
CDR3 protein: ASSPDPGFAGELF

V gene: TRBV7-2
J gene: TRBJ2-7
CDR3 length: 12
CDR3 protein: ASSQAGGDYEQY

V gene: TRBV20-1
J gene: TRBJ2-7
CDR3 length: 11
CDR3 protein: SAGGLGSYEQY

V gene: TRBV5-1
J gene: TRBJ2-5
CDR3 length: 12
CDR3 protein: ASSLGQGKETQY

V gene: TRBV19
J gene: TRBJ2-7
CDR3 length: 14
CDR3 protein: ASSITVAGVHYEQY

V gene: TRBV9
J gene: TRBJ2-2
CDR3 length: 14
CDR3 protein: ASSIRQSPNTGELF

V gene: TRBV19
J gene: TRBJ1-4
CDR3 length: 11
CDR3 protein: ASSQQGNEKLF

V gene: TRBV28
J gene: TRBJ1-5
CDR3 length: 14
CDR3 protein: ASSPTGTGAYQPQH

V gene: TRBV28
J gene: TRBJ2-2
CDR3 length: 11
CDR3 protein: ASAGGNTGELF

V gene: TRBV18
J gene: TRBJ1-4
CDR3 length: 14
CDR3 protein: ASSPTRTGTDEKLF

V gene: TRBV3-1/TRBV3-2
J gene: TRBJ1-3
CDR3 length: 10
CDR3 protein: ASSLRGDTIY

V gene: TRBV3-1/TRBV3-2
J gene: TRBJ1-2
CDR3 length: 12
CDR3 protein: ASSQLPQGEGYT

V gene: TRBV18
J gene: TRBJ1-5
CDR3 length: 13
CDR3 protein: ASSRGTGVRQPQH

V gene: TRBV28
J gene: TRBJ1-4
CDR3 length: 13
CDR3 protein: ASSRLQGAGEKLF

V gene: TRBV19
J gene: TRBJ1-2
CDR3 length: 13
CDR3 protein: ASRDSFTGAYGYT

V gene: TRBV14
J gene: TRBJ2-7
CDR3 length: 14
CDR3 protein: ASSQEGGRPVSEQY

V gene: TRBV6-2/TRBV6-3
J gene: TRBJ2-3
CDR3 length: 15
CDR3 protein: ASSSPRTSGSADTQY

V gene: TRBV4-3
J gene: TRBJ1-2
CDR3 length: 12
CDR3 protein: ASSQGNRVRGYT

V gene: TRBV6-5
J gene: TRBJ1-4
CDR3 length: 13
CDR3 protein: ASRGDRATNEKLF

V gene: TRBV4-1
J gene: TRBJ2-4
CDR3 length: 16
CDR3 protein: ASSQEAVRELAKNIQY

V gene: TRBV29-1
J gene: TRBJ2-3
CDR3 length: 11
CDR3 protein: SAGGLVTDTQY

V gene: TRBV7-9
J gene: TRBJ1-1
CDR3 length: 12
CDR3 protein: ASSGGQGGPEAF

V gene: TRBV28
J gene: TRBJ1-3
CDR3 length: 13
CDR3 protein: ASVPTSFSGNTIY

V gene: TRBV7-4
J gene: TRBJ1-5
CDR3 length: 12
CDR3 protein: ASSPKEGNQPQH

V gene: TRBV19
J gene: TRBJ2-3
CDR3 length: 13
CDR3 protein: ASSDRDRGTDTQY

V gene: TRBV19
J gene: TRBJ2-7
CDR3 length: 12
CDR3 protein: ASSPTGTPYEQY